This T cell receptor (beta chain) was sequenced during a study of cytomegalovirus exposure and HLA in healthy donors. With 60 Vbeta and 13 Jbeta primers, the PCR was carried out. As originally analysed: Per a later analysis, the number of unique TCR beta chains was approximately 80 million, of which roughly 10 million were shared. The repertoire was sequenced with immunoSEQ multiplex PCR; TCRdb's copy has only in-frame clones and lacks some. From that table come the V and J calls and clone size; the DNA was used to work out D and trimming. The sample contains fewer than 250,000 clones, 75% to 85% of which appear only once. Study-level findings and limits: The study had only CMV serostatus as immune exposure information.

Only a few counts were recorded for this clone. Its target is unknown. V shed 4 bases and J shed 1 base, with 5 bases lying between them. Germline CDR1 reads SGHRS; CDR2 reads YFSETQ. The CDR3 length is 12 residues. The rearrangement links TRBV5-1 to TRBJ2-5, with D hard to call. The sequenced material came from PBMCs. The receptor comes from a male donor in good health and CMV-seropositive. This CDR3 reads CASSEPQETQYF. The CDR3 nucleotides are TGCGCCAGCAGCGAGCCCCAAGAGACCCAGTACTTC.